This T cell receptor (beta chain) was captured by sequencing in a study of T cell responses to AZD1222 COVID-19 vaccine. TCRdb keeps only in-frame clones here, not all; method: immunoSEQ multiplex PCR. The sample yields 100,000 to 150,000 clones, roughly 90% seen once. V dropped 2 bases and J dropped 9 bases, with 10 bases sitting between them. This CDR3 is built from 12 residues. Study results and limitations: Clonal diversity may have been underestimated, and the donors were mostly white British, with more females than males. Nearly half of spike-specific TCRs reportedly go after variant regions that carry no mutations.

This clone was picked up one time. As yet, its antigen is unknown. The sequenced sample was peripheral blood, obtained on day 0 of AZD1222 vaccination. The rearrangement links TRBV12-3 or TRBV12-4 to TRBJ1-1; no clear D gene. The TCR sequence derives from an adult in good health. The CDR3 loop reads CASSLTEGKAFF. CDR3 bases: TGTGCCAGCAGTTTAACGGAGGGAAAAGCTTTCTTT.